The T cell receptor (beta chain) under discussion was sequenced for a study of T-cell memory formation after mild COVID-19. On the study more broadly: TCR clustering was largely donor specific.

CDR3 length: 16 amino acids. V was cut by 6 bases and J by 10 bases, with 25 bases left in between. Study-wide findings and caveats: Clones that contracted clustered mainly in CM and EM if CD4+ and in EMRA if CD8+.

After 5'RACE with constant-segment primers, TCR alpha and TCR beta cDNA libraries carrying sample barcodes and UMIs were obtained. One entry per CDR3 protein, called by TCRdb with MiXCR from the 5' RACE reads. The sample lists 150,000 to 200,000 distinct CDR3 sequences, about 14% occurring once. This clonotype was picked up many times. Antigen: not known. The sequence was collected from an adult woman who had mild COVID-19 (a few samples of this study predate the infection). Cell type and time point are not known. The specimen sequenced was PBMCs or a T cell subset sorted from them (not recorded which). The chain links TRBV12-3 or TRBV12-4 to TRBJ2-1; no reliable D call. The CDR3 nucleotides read TGTGCCAGCAGCCCCCTCCTAAGACAAGCTACAAGGGAGCAGTTCTTC. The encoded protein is CASSPLLRQATREQFF.